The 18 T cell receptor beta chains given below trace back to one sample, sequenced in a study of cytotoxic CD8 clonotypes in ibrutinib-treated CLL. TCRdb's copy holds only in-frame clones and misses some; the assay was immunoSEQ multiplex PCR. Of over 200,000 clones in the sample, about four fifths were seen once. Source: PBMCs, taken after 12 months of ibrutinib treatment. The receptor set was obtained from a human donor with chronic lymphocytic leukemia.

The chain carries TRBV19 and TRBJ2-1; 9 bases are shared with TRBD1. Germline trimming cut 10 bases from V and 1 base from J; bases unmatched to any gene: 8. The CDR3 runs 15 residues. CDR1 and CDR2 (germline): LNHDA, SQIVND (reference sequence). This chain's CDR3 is CATKWGQGSYNEQFF. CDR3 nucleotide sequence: TGTGCCACAAAGTGGGGACAGGGTTCCTACAATGAGCAGTTCTTC.

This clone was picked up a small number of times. CDR3 amino acids: CASSEWANTEAFF. DNA of the CDR3: TGCGCCAGCAGTGAGTGGGCGAACACTGAAGCTTTCTTT. The rearrangement uses TRBV10-1 and TRBJ1-1; D is unresolved. From germline, CDR1 is WNHNN and CDR2 SYGVQD (reference sequence). V lost 1 base and J 1 base, leaving 4 bases between the germline ends. CDR3 length: 13 residues.

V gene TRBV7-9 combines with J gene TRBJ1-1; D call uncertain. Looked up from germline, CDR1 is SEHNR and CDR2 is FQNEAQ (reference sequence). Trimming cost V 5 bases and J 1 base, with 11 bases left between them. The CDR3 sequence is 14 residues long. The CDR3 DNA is TGTGCCAGCAGCCGCCCGCTCGAGAACACTGAAGCTTTCTTT. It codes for CASSRPLENTEAFF. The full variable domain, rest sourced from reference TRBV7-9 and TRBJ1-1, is DTGVSQNPRHKITKRGQNVTFRCDPISEHNRLYWYRQTLGQGPEFLTYFQNEAQLEKSRLLSDRFSAERPKGSFSTLEIQRTEQGDSAMYLCASSRPLENTEAFFGQGTRLTVV.

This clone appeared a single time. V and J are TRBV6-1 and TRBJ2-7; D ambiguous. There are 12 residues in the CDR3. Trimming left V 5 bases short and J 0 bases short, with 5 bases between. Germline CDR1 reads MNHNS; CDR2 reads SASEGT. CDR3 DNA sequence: TGTGCCAGCAGTAGGAGCTCCTACGAGCAGTACTTC. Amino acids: CASSRSSYEQYF.

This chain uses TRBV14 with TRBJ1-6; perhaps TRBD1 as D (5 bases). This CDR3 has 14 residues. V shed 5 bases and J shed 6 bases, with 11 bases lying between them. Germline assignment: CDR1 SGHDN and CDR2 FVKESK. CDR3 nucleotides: TGTGCCAGCAGCGTCCGTGGGACTAATTCACCCCTCCACTTT. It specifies CASSVRGTNSPLHF. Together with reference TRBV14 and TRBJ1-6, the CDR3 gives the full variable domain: EAGVTQFPSHSVIEKGQTVTLRCDPISGHDNLYWYRRVMGKEIKFLLHFVKESKQDESGMPNNRFLAERTGGTYSTLKVQPAELEDSGVYFCASSVRGTNSPLHFGNGTRLTVT.

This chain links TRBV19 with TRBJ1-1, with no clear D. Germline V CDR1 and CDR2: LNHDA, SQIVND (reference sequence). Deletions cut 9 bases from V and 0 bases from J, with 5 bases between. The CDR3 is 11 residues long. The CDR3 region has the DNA TGTGCCAGCGTGGTGAACACTGAAGCTTTCTTT. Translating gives CASVVNTEAFF.

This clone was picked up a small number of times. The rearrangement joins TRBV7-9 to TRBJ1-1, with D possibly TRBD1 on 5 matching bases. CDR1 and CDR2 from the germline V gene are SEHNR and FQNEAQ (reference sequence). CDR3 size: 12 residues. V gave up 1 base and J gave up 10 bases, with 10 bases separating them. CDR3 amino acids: CASSLVTGGAFF. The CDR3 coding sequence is TGTGCCAGCAGCTTAGTAACGGGGGGAGCTTTCTTT.

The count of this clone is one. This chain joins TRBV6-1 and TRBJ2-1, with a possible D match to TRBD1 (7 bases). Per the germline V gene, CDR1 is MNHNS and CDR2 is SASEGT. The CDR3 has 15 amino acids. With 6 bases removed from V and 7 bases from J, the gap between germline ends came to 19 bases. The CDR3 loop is CASRGPREQGNEQFF. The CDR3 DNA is TGTGCCAGCAGGGGCCCGCGGGAACAGGGGAATGAGCAGTTCTTC.

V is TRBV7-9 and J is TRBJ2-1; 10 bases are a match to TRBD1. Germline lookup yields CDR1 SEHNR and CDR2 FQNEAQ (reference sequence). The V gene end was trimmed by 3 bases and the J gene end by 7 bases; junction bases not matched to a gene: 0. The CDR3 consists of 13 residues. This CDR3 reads CASSLGQGNEQFF. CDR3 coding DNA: TGTGCCAGCAGCTTGGGACAGGGGAATGAGCAGTTCTTC.

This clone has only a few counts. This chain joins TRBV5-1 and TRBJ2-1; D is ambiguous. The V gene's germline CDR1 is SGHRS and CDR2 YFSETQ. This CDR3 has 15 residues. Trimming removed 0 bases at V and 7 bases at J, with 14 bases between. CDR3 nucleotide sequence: TGCGCCAGCAGCTTGGATGCAGGAATGGGTAATGAGCAGTTCTTC. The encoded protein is CASSLDAGMGNEQFF.

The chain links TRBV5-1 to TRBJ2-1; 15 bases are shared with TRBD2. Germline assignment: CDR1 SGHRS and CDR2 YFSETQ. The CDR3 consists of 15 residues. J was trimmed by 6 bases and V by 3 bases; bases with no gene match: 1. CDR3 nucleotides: TGCGCCAGCAGCTCGGGACTAGCGGGGGGCAATGAGCAGTTCTTC. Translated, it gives CASSSGLAGGNEQFF. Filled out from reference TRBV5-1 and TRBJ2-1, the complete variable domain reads KAGVTQTPRYLIKTRGQQVTLSCSPISGHRSVSWYQQTPGQGLQFLFEYFSETQRNKGNFPGRFSGRQFSNSRSEMNVSTLELGDSALYLCASSSGLAGGNEQFFGPGTRLTVL.

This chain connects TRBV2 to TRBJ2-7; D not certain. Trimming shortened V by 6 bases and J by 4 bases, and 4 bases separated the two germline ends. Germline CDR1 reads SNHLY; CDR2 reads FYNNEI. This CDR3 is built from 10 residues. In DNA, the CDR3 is TGTGCCAGCAGCATATACGAGCAGTACTTC. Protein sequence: CASSIYEQYF.

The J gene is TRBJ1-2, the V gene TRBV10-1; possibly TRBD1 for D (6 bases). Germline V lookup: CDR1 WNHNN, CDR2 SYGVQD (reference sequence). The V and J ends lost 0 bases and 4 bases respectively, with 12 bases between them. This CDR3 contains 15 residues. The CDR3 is CASSESPDRIYGYTF. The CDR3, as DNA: TGCGCCAGCAGTGAGTCCCCGGACAGAATCTATGGCTACACCTTC.

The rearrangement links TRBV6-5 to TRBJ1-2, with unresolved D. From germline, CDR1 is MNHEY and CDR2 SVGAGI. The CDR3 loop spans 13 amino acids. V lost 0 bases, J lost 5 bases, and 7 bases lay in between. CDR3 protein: CASSYSPVYGYTF. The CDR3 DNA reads TGTGCCAGCAGTTACTCCCCTGTATATGGCTACACCTTC.

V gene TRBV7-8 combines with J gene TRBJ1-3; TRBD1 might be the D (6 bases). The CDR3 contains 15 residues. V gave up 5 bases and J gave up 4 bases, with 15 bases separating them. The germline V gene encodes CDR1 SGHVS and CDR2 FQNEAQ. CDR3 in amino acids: CASSHRESAGNTIYF. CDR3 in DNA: TGTGCCAGCAGCCACAGGGAGTCGGCCGGAAACACCATATATTTT.

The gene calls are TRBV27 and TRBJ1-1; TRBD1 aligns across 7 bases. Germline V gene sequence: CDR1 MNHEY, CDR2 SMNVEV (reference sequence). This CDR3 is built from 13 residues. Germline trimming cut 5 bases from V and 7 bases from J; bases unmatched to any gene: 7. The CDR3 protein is CASSGTALDEAFF. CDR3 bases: TGTGCCAGCAGTGGGACAGCTTTAGATGAAGCTTTCTTT.

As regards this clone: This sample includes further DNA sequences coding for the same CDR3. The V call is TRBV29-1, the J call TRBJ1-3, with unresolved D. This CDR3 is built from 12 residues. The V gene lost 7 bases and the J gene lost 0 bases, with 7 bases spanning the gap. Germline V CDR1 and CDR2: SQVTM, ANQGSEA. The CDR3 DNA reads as TGCAGCGCCGGAACCTCTGGAAACACCATATATTTT. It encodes CSAGTSGNTIYF.

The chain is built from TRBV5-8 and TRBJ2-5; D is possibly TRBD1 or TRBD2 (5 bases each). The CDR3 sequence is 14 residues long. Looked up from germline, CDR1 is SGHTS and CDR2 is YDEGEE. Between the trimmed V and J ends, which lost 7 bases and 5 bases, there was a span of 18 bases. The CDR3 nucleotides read TGTGCCAGCCCGAACCAGGGAAGGAGGGAGACCCAGTACTTC. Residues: CASPNQGRRETQYF.